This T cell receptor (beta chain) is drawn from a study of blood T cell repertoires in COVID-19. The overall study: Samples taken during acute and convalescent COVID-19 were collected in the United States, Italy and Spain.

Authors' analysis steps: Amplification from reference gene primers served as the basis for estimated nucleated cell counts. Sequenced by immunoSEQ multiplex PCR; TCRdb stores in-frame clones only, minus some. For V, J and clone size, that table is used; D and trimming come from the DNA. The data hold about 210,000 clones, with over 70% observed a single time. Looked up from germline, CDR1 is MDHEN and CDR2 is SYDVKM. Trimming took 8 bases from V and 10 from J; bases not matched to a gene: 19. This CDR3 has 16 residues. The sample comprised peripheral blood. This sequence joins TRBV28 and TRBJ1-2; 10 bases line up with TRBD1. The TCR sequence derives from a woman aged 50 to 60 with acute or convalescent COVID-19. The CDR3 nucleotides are TGTGCCAGCCCGGCCGGGACAGGGGCCGATTTTAAGGACTACACCTTC. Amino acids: CASPAGTGADFKDYTF.